A single sample is the source of the 21 T cell receptor beta chains below, sequenced in a study of blood T cell repertoires in COVID-19. Profiled with immunoSEQ multiplex PCR; TCRdb holds only in-frame clones, not every one. The data show 100,000 to 140,000 clones, approximately 88% seen once. Sample: peripheral blood. The receptor set was obtained from a man aged 50-60 years with active or convalescent COVID-19.

The chain employs TRBV7-2 and TRBJ1-2; D call uncertain. The CDR3 covers 15 residues. V shed 1 base and J shed 2 bases, with 11 bases lying between them. CDR1 is SGHTA, CDR2 FQGNSA, per germline. CDR3 in amino acids: CASSLEQRRNYGYTF. In DNA, the CDR3 is TGTGCCAGCAGCTTAGAACAGAGACGGAACTATGGCTACACCTTC.

J is TRBJ2-5 and V is TRBV4-1; 10 bases agree with TRBD2. Trimming removed 1 base from V and 10 bases from J; junction bases left unmatched: 15. Germline V lookup: CDR1 MGHRA, CDR2 YSYEKL. This CDR3 region has 17 residues. CDR3 region: CASSQVVKREGKVGQYF. The CDR3 DNA follows: TGCGCCAGCAGCCAAGTTGTGAAGCGGGAGGGGAAGGTAGGCCAGTACTTC.

The rearrangement uses TRBV6-5 and TRBJ2-7; weak D call: TRBD1 (5 bases). The CDR3 runs to 13 residues. Trimming took off 6 bases at V and 0 bases at J, with 9 bases between the two ends. Germline CDR1 is MNHEY and CDR2 is SVGAGI. CDR3 DNA sequence: TGTGCCAGCAGAGACAGCCGCTCCTACGAGCAGTACTTC. Its translation: CASRDSRSYEQYF.

This rearrangement joins TRBV30 to TRBJ2-3, with D hard to call. The CDR3 runs to 16 residues. Trimming stripped 3 bases from V and 1 base from J, with 17 bases between. Germline V gene data show CDR1 as GTSNPN and CDR2 as SVGIG (reference sequence). CDR3 amino acids: CAWSTPRHHRTDTQYF. Written as DNA, the CDR3 is TGTGCCTGGAGCACCCCGAGACATCATCGCACAGATACGCAGTATTTT. The variable domain in full, with the rest retrieved from reference TRBV30 and TRBJ2-3, is SQTIHQWPATLVQPVGSPLSLECTVEGTSNPNLYWYRQAAGRGLQLLFYSVGIGQISSEVPQNLSASRPQDRQFILSSKKLLLSDSGFYLCAWSTPRHHRTDTQYFGPGTRLTVL.

The chain recombines TRBV7-2 with TRBJ1-4; 7 nucleotides match TRBD1. With 5 bases clipped from V and 8 bases from J, the junction kept 11 bases outside the gene matches. This CDR3 has 15 residues. Germline loops: CDR1 SGHTA, CDR2 FQGNSA. In DNA, the CDR3 is TGTGCCAGCAGCCTCACAGGGGCCTTTAGGGAAAAACTGTTTTTT. This encodes CASSLTGAFREKLFF. Combining the CDR3 with reference TRBV7-2 and TRBJ1-4 gives the whole variable domain GAGVSQSPSNKVTEKGKDVELRCDPISGHTALYWYRQSLGQGLEFLIYFQGNSAPDKSGLPSDRFSAERTGGSVSTLTIQRTQQEDSAVYLCASSLTGAFREKLFFGSGTQLSVL.

The V gene is TRBV7-7, the J gene TRBJ2-1; TRBD1 matches at 11 bases. The CDR3 length is 15 residues. The junction had 9 bases not matched to a gene; V was cut back by 5 bases and J by 9 bases. The V gene's germline CDR1 is SSHAT and CDR2 FNYEAQ (reference sequence). The CDR3 reads CASSPGTGGNPEQFF. The CDR3 DNA sequence: TGTGCCAGCAGCCCCGGGACAGGGGGGAACCCTGAGCAGTTCTTC.

The chain recombines TRBV19 with TRBJ2-2, with TRBD1 matching over 8 bases. From germline, CDR1 is LNHDA and CDR2 SQIVND (reference sequence). Trimming took 7 bases from V and 4 from J; bases not matched to a gene: 5. CDR3 length: 14 amino acids. In nucleotides, the CDR3 is TGTGCCAGTACCGACAGGGGCGGCACCGGGGAGCTGTTTTTT. Its translation: CASTDRGGTGELFF.

The gene calls are TRBV19 and TRBJ2-1; D gene uncertain. The V and J ends lost 4 bases and 4 bases respectively, with 2 bases between them. Germline values: CDR1 LNHDA, CDR2 SQIVND (reference sequence). This CDR3 is built from 11 residues. The CDR3 DNA reads as TGTGCCAGTAGTACATACAATGAGCAGTTCTTC. It specifies CASSTYNEQFF.

The rearrangement joins TRBV12-1 to TRBJ2-1; TRBD2 is taken as the D call from the table, unchecked against the DNA. TRBV12-1 is classified as a pseudogene. The CDR3 sequence is 20 residues long. The CDR3 DNA is TGTGCCAGCAGCTTGGACCTCCAGCGGGAGGGCCTTAAGCCCTACAATGAGCAGTTCTTC. As protein: CASSLDLQREGLKPYNEQFF.

The chain joins TRBV28 to TRBJ1-2; no reliable D call. CDR3 length: 11 residues. V was clipped by 8 bases and J by 4 bases, with 8 bases between them. Germline V gene sequence: CDR1 MDHEN, CDR2 SYDVKM. This chain's CDR3 is CASGWLYGYTF. The CDR3 region has the DNA TGTGCCAGCGGCTGGCTCTATGGCTACACCTTC.

V is TRBV6-2 or TRBV6-3 and J is TRBJ2-1, with D hard to call. The CDR3 is 13 amino acids. Per the germline V gene, CDR1 is MNHEY and CDR2 is SVGEGT. V gave up 5 bases and J gave up 6 bases, with 11 bases separating them. The CDR3 protein is CASSRVFGNEQFF. As DNA, the CDR3 is TGTGCCAGCAGTAGAGTCTTTGGCAATGAGCAGTTCTTC.

The chain has TRBV10-2 and TRBJ1-5; the match to TRBD1 covers 8 bases. The J segment lost 5 bases and the V segment lost 6 bases, leaving 9 bases of the junction unmatched. The CDR3 is made up of 15 amino acids. The germline V gene encodes CDR1 WSHSY and CDR2 SAAADI. The CDR3 loop is CASSPDRGTYQPQHF. CDR3 nucleotide sequence: TGCGCCAGCAGCCCTGACAGGGGTACTTATCAGCCCCAGCATTTT.

The V and J genes are TRBV28 and TRBJ2-7, with D possibly matching TRBD1 (5 bases). V dropped 8 bases and J dropped 6 bases, with 17 bases sitting between them. This CDR3 is built from 13 residues. CDR1 and CDR2 (germline): MDHEN, SYDVKM. The CDR3 DNA sequence: TGTGCCAGCGAGCGACAGCCCTCTGCCGAGCAGTACTTC. This encodes CASERQPSAEQYF.

The chain is built from TRBV9 and TRBJ2-3, with TRBD2 matching 9 bases. The length of the CDR3 is 16 residues. Germline V lookup: CDR1 SGDLS, CDR2 YYNGEE. V was clipped by 0 bases and J by 2 bases; unmatched bases: 4. In nucleotides, the CDR3 is TGTGCCAGCAGCGTAGCGTTAGCGGGGGCCACAGATACGCAGTATTTT. It specifies CASSVALAGATDTQYF.

In DNA form, the CDR3 reads TGTGCCAGCAGTTACGGTACGGGGTACGAGCAGTACTTC. It translates to CASSYGTGYEQYF. The chain couples TRBV11-2 to TRBJ2-7, with D possibly being TRBD2 (5 bases). This CDR3 is 13 amino acids long. Germline-derived CDR1 and CDR2 are SGHAT and FQNNGV. V gave up 6 bases and J gave up 4 bases, with 13 bases separating them.

The V gene is TRBV5-1, the J gene TRBJ1-3; tentative D call: TRBD1 (6 bases). The CDR3 has 13 residues. CDR1 is SGHRS, CDR2 YFSETQ, per germline. The ends were cut back, 4 bases at V and 8 bases at J, with 13 bases in the middle. The CDR3 here is CASSPQGEDTIYF. In nucleotides, the CDR3 is TGCGCCAGCAGCCCACAGGGCGAGGACACCATATATTTT.

This chain connects TRBV19 to TRBJ2-7, with a weak D call TRBD2 (6 bases). Germline lookup yields CDR1 LNHDA and CDR2 SQIVND (reference sequence). This CDR3 has 12 amino acids. V shed 6 bases and J shed 7 bases, with 13 bases lying between them. The CDR3 DNA reads TGTGCCAGTAGCCCCGCCGGAGGGGAGCAGTACTTC. Protein: CASSPAGGEQYF.

The chain has TRBV2 and TRBJ2-7, with no clear D. This CDR3 comprises 12 residues. Trimming cost V 6 bases and J 1 base, with 7 bases left between them. CDR1 and CDR2 (germline): SNHLY, FYNNEI. The CDR3 sequence is CASRAASYEQYF. CDR3 DNA sequence: TGTGCCAGCAGGGCGGCGTCCTACGAGCAGTACTTC.

CDR3: CASRDLARDTQYF. For the CDR3, the DNA is TGCGCCAGCAGAGACCTAGCCAGAGATACGCAGTATTTT. V usage is TRBV10-2 and J usage is TRBJ2-3; D may be TRBD2 (5 bases). Germline V gives CDR1 WSHSY, CDR2 SAAADI. Trimming shortened V by 6 bases and J by 5 bases, and 12 bases separated the two germline ends. CDR3 length equals 13 residues.

The CDR3 coding sequence is TGTGCCAGCAGCGCAGGGTTTAAGAACACTGAAGCTTTCTTT. Protein product: CASSAGFKNTEAFF. V usage is TRBV3-1 (or the pseudogene TRBV3-2) and J usage is TRBJ1-1, with D possibly being TRBD1 (5 bases). The germline V gene has CDR1 LGHDT and CDR2 YNNKEL (reference sequence). The CDR3 is 14 amino acids. V was clipped by 5 bases and J by 1 base, with 11 bases between them.

V gene TRBV24-1 combines with J gene TRBJ2-1; 7 nucleotides line up with TRBD1. CDR1 and CDR2 from the germline V gene are KGHDR and SFDVKD. The V segment lost 4 bases and the J segment 8 bases; nucleotides outside the gene matches: 10. The CDR3 has 15 residues. The CDR3 spells CATSDPGTEGDEQFF. The CDR3 DNA is TGTGCCACCAGTGACCCTGGGACAGAGGGGGATGAGCAGTTCTTC.